This paragraph covers one TCR beta chain sequence. Only a few counts were recorded for this clonotype. Its antigen specificity is not known. The record has no base qualities; no much larger clone is one base away. The sample belongs to a study of CD8 T cells in ankylosing spondylitis (dated 2017 in TCRdb). Background for the entire study: The study set out to find disease-linked TCR variants by profiling T cell receptor beta repertoires in ankylosing spondylitis patients and healthy donors. Peripheral blood was sampled, and synovial fluid was additionally collected from ankylosing spondylitis patients. The full study cohort comprised about 23 ankylosing spondylitis patients and about 110 healthy donors.

Summary of the overall study and its limitations: The disease-linked clones were reported as significantly enriched in matched synovial fluid samples from ankylosing spondylitis patients. In peripheral blood, the disease-linked clones were found at relatively low frequencies and had a CD8+ phenotype. A TCR beta motif made up of several highly homologous amino acid variants appeared to be characteristic of blood from ankylosing spondylitis patients. Some TCR beta motif variants had previously been reported in synovial fluid and blood of reactive arthritis patients, which suggested common disease-initiation mechanisms.

The run used an Illumina HiSeq 2500. Quantitative 5'-RACE with molecular barcodes was used to prepare TCR beta libraries. Concerning the study's data processing: A new computational method, built on a probabilistic model of VDJ rearrangement, was used to identify disease-linked TCR variants. TCRdb's own reprocessing of the public reads used fastp at Q25 and MiXCR and kept productive beta chains. Rows merge per CDR3 protein into single entries with the most common DNA and genes. Clone size and V and J calls follow TCRdb, not the original study. This sample gives around 99,000 distinct CDR3 sequences in total; about 9% of them show up just once. Jointly, the top ten make up over 4.5% of the sample. This clonotype was sampled from a male donor with ankylosing spondylitis or in good health (not recorded which). Input material: blood, either unsorted or a sorted T cell fraction (not recorded which).

The bases are TGTGCCAGCAGCCCAATGGGTGGGAGTGGGGGGTTAAAGACCCAGTACTTC. Translation gives CASSPMGGSGGLKTQYF. This receptor chain uses TRBV7-8 and TRBJ2-5, with TRBD2 tentatively as D gene (6 bases match). From cysteine to phenylalanine, the CDR3 is 17 amino acids long. Only the CDR3 DNA stays, 51 bases, in frame from base 1. CDR1 and CDR2 are drawn from the germline V gene: SGHVS, FQNEAQ. Deletion took 5 bases off V and 6 bases off J, with a span of 25 bases between the germline ends. The reference TRBV7-8 and TRBJ2-5 proteins fill in what lies around the CDR3, so the full variable domain reads GAGVSQSPRYKVAKRGQDVALRCDPISGHVSLFWYQQALGQGPEFLTYFQNEAQLDKSGLPSDRFFAERPEGSVSTLKIQRTQQEDSAVYLCASSPMGGSGGLKTQYFGPGTRLLVL.